The clone carrying this T cell receptor (beta chain) was seen at least ten times. Its antigen is unidentified. This sample stems from a study of beta chain features in type 1 diabetes. Expressed TCRB transcripts were sequenced after all isolated RNA was converted to cDNA. The table came from immunoSEQ multiplex PCR; TCRdb's copy has only in-frame clones and leaves some out. The table lists more than 300,000 clones, 8.5% to 10% of them singletons, with approximately 0.6% in the top ten. Findings and caveats of the study: PCR, the amplification step, might favor shorter templates, equally in patients and controls. The study found moderately but significantly shorter TCRB CDR3s in all four CD4+ subsets of Type 1 diabetes patients.

The germline gives CDR1 SGDLS, CDR2 YYNGEE. The CDR3 is 16 amino acids. The V gene end was trimmed by 0 bases and the J gene end by 9 bases; junction bases not matched to a gene: 8. Researchers reported sorting CD4+ naive, central memory, regulatory and stem cell-like memory cells via CD45RO/CCR7/CD25/CD127/CD95/CD27. The sample comprised central memory CD4+ T cells from blood. The chain links TRBV9 to TRBJ2-1, with 11 nucleotides matching TRBD1. The source is a man aged 25-45 years with type 1 diabetes. CDR3 amino acids: CASSVEGTGGQAEQFF. The CDR3 nucleotides are TGTGCCAGCAGCGTAGAAGGGACAGGGGGACAGGCTGAGCAGTTCTTC.